Sequencing of this T cell receptor beta chain was carried out in a study of breast tumors, draining lymph nodes, adjacent tissues. Regarding the study as a whole: Compared with basal-like, luminal-like tumors shared significantly more repertoire with nontumor tissue. Tumors had less TCR diversity than lymph nodes, more than nontumor tissue. Data fit most tumor T cells coming from lymph node, expanding in tumor.

CDR3 length: 15 amino acids. The V gene end was trimmed by 3 bases and the J gene end by 1 base; junction bases not matched to a gene: 3. CDR1 is ENHRY and CDR2 is SYGVKD in the germline V gene. MiXCR was run by TCRdb on the multiplex PCR reads, yielding one entry per CDR3 protein. The sample includes 150,000 to 200,000 distinct CDR3 sequences, about 33% seen only once; the top ten take about 3.8%. This clonotype occurred many times. The antigen is unknown. The lymph nodes were axillary draining lymph nodes from breast cancer patients. The sample comprised axillary lymph node tissue. This TCR was recovered from a female donor with breast cancer. Some clones in this sample may be carry-over from other donors' samples. This chain links TRBV10-3 with TRBJ2-1, with 7 nucleotides matching TRBD2. CDR3 sequence reads: CAISDPGGSYNEQFF. The CDR3, as DNA: TGTGCCATCAGTGACCCCGGGGGGTCCTACAATGAGCAGTTCTTC.